This TCR beta chain was recorded in a study of T cell clonality in common variable immunodeficiency. Regarding this clone: What it binds is unknown. Read coverage stops 3 residues before the CDR3 terminus; the germline J gene supplies the remainder.

Study-level results: Common variable immunodeficiency TCR beta sequences reportedly had fewer deletions and N-nucleotide insertions. Repertoire-complication correlations in CVID were limited by patient heterogeneity.

Germline V gene lookup returns CDR1 LNHDA and CDR2 SQIVND (reference sequence). V lost 3 bases to trimming and J lost 4 bases, with 13 bases between them. CDR3 length equals 15 residues. Produced via immunoSEQ multiplex PCR; TCRdb's table is partial and in-frame only. There are 10,000 to 13,000 clones in the sample, none observed a single time. The sequence was collected from a human donor with common variable immunodeficiency. J is TRBJ1-5 and V is TRBV19; D remains unclear. Sequencing was performed on peripheral blood mononuclear cells. The CDR3 protein is CASSMSGSGNQPQHF. Incomplete CDR3 DNA: TGTGCCAGTAGTATGAGCGGCTCCGGGAATCAGCCC. Variable domain in full (rest from reference TRBV19 and TRBJ1-5): DGGITQSPKYLFRKEGQNVTLSCEQNLNHDAMYWYRQDPGQGLRLIYYSQIVNDFQKGDIAEGYSVSREKKESFPLTVTSAQKNPTAFYLCASSMSGSGNQPQHFGDGTRLSIL.